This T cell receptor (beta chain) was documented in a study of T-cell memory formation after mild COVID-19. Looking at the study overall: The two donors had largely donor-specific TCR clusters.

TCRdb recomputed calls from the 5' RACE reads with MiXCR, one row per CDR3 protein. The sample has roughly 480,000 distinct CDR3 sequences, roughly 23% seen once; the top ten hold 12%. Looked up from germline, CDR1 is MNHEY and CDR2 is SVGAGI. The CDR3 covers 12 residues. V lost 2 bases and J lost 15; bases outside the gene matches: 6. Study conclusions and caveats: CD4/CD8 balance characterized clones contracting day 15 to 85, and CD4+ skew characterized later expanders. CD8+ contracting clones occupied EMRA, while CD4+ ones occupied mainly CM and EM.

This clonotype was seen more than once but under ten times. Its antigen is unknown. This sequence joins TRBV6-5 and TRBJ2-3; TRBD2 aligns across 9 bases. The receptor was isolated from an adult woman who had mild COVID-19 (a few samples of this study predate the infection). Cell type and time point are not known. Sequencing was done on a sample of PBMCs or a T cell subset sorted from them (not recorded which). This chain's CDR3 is CASSYVAGGLYF. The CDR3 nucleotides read TGTGCCAGCAGTTACGTTGCGGGGGGGCTTTATTTT.